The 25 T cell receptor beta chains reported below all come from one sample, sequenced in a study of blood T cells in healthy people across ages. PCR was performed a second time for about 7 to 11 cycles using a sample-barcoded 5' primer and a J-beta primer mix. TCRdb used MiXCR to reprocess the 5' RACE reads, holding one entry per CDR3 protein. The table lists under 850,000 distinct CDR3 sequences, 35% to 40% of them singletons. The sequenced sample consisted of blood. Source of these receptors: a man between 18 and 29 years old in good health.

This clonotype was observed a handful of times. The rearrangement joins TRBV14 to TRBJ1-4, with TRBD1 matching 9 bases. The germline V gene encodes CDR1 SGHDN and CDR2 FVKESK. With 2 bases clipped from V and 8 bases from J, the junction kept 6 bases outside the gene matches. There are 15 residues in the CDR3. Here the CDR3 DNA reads TGTGCCAGCAGCCAATCGACAGGGGGTCGGGAAAAACTGTTTTTT. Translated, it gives CASSQSTGGREKLFF.

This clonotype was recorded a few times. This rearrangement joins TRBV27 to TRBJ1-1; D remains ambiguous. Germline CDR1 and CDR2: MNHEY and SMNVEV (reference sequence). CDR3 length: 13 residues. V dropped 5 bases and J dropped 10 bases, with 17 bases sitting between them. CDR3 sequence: CASSRPAGEVAFF. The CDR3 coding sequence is TGTGCCAGCAGTCGGCCGGCGGGCGAGGTAGCTTTCTTT.

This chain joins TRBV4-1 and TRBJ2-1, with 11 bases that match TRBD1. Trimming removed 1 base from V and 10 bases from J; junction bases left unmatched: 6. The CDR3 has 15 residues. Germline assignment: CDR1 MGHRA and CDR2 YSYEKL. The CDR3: CASSQGDRGAWEQFF. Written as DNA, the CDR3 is TGCGCCAGCAGCCAAGGGGACAGGGGGGCATGGGAGCAGTTCTTC.

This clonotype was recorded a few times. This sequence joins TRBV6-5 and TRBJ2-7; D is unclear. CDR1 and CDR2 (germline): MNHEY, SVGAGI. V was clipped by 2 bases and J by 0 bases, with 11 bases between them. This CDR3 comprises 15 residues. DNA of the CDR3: TGTGCCAGCAGTTACCCAAGGATTCACTCCTACGAGCAGTACTTC. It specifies CASSYPRIHSYEQYF.

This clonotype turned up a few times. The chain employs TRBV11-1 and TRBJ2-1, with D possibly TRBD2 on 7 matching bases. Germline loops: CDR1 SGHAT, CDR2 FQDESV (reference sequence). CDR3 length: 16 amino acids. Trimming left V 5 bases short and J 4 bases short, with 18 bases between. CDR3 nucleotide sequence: TGTGCCAGCAGCCCTGAGGGGGGGCCGGGATACAATGAGCAGTTCTTC. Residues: CASSPEGGPGYNEQFF. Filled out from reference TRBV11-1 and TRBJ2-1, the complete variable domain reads EAEVAQSPRYKITEKSQAVAFWCDPISGHATLYWYRQILGQGPELLVQFQDESVVDDSQLPKDRFSAERLKGVDSTLKIQPAELGDSAMYLCASSPEGGPGYNEQFFGPGTRLTVL.

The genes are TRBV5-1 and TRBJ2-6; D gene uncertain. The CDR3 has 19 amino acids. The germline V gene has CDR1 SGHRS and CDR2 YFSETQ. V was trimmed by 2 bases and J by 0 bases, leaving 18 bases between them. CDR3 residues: CASSFNLRTAPSGANVLTF. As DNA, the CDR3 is TGCGCCAGCAGCTTTAATTTGAGGACGGCACCCTCTGGGGCCAACGTCCTGACTTTC.

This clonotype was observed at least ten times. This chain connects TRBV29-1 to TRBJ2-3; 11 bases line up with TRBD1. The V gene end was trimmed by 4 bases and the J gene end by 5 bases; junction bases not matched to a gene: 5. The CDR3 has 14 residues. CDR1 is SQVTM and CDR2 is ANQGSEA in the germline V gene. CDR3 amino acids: CSVGGTGGGDTQYF. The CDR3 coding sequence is TGCAGCGTTGGAGGGACAGGGGGGGGAGATACGCAGTATTTT.

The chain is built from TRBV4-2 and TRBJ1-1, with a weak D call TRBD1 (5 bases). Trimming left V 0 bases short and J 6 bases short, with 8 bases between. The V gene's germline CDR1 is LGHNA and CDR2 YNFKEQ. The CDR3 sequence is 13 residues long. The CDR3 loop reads CASSQEGHAEAFF. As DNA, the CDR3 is TGTGCCAGCAGCCAAGAAGGACATGCTGAAGCTTTCTTT.

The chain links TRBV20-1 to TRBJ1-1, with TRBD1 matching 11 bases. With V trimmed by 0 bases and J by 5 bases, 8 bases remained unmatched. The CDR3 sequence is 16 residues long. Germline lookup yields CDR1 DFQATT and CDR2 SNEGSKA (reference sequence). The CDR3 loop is CSARDWTGGAGTEAFF. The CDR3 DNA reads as TGCAGTGCTAGAGATTGGACAGGGGGCGCGGGGACTGAAGCTTTCTTT.

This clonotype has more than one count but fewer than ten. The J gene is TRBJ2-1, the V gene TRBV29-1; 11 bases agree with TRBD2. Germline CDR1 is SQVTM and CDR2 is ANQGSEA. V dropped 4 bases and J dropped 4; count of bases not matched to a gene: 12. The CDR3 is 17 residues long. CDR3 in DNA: TGCAGCGTTGTCGGGGCTAGCGGGGGGCCCGATTACAATGAGCAGTTCTTC. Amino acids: CSVVGASGGPDYNEQFF.

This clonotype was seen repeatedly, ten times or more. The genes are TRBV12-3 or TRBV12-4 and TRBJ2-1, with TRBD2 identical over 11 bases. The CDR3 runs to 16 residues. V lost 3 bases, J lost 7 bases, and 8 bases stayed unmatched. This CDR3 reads CASSFLIAGGRNEQFF. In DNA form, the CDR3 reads TGTGCCAGCAGTTTTCTTATAGCGGGGGGGCGGAATGAGCAGTTCTTC.

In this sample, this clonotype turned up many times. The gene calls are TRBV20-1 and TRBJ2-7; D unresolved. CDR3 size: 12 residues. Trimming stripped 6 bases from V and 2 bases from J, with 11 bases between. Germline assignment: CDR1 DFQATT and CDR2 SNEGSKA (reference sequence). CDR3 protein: CSARSPTYEQYF. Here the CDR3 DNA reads TGCAGTGCCAGATCACCCACCTACGAGCAGTACTTC.

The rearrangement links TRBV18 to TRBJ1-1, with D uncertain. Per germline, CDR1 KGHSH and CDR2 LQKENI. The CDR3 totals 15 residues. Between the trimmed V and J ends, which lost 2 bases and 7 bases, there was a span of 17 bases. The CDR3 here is CASSPFGVSFGEAFF. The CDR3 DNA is TGTGCCAGCTCACCATTTGGGGTTAGTTTTGGTGAAGCTTTCTTT.

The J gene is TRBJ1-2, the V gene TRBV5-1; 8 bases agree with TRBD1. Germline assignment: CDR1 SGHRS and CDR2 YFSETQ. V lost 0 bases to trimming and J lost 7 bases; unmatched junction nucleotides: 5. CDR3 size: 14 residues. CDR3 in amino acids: CASSLVQGAGGYTF. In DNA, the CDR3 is TGCGCCAGCAGCTTGGTGCAGGGGGCTGGTGGCTACACCTTC.

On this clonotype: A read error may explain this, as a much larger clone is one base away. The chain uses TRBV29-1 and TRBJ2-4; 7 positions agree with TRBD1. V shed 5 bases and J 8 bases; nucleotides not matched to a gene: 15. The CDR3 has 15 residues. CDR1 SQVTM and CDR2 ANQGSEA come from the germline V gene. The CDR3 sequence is CSVNERGLVGDIQYF. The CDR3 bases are TGCAGCGTTAATGAGAGGGGGCTTGTAGGGGACATTCAGTACTTC.

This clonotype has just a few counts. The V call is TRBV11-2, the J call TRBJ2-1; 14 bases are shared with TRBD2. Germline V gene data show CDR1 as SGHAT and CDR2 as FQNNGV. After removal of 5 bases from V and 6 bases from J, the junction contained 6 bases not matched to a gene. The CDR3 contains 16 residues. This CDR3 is CASSPSGTSGGNEQFF. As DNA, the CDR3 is TGTGCCAGCAGCCCATCGGGGACTAGCGGGGGCAATGAGCAGTTCTTC.

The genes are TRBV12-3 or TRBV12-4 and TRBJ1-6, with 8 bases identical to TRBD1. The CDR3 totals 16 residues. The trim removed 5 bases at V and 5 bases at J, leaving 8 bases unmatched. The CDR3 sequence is CASSPQGAENNSPLHF. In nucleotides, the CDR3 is TGTGCCAGCAGTCCTCAGGGGGCGGAAAATAATTCACCCCTCCACTTT.

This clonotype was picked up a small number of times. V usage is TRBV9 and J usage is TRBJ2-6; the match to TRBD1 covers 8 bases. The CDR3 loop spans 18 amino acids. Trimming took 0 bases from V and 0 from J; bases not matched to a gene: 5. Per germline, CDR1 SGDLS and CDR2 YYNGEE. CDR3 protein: CASSVERTGPSGANVLTF. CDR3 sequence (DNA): TGTGCCAGCAGCGTAGAACGGACAGGGCCCTCTGGGGCCAACGTCCTGACTTTC.

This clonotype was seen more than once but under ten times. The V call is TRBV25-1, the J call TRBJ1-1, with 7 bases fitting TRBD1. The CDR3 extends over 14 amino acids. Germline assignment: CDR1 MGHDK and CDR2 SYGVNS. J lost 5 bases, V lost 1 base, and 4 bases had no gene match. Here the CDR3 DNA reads TGTGCCAGCAGTGAATTTGACAGGGCGACTGAAGCTTTCTTT. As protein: CASSEFDRATEAFF.

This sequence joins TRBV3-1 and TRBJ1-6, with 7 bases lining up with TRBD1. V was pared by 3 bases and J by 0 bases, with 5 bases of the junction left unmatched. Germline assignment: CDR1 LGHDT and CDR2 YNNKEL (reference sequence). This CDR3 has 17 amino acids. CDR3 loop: CASSHARDSSYNSPLHF. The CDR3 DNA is TGTGCCAGCAGCCACGCCCGGGACAGCTCCTATAATTCACCCCTCCACTTT.

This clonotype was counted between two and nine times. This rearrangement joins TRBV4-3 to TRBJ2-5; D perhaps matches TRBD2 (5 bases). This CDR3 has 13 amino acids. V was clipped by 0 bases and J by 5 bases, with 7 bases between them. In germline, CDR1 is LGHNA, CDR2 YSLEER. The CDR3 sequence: CASSQEWRETQYF. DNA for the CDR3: TGCGCCAGCAGCCAAGAGTGGAGGGAGACCCAGTACTTC.

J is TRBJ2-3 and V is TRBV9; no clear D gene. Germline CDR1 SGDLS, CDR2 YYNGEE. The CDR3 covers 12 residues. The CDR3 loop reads CVQSGGRDTQYF. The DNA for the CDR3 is TGTGTCCAGTCGGGCGGCCGGGATACGCAGTATTTT.

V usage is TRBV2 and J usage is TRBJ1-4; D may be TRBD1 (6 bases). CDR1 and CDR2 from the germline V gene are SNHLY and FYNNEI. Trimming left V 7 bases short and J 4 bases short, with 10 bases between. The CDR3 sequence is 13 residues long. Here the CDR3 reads CASIGQINEKLFF. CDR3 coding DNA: TGTGCCAGCATCGGACAGATTAATGAAAAACTGTTTTTT. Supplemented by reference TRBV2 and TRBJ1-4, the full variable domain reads EPEVTQTPSHQVTQMGQEVILRCVPISNHLYFYWYRQILGQKVEFLVSFYNNEISEKSEIFDDQFSVERPDGSNFTLKIRSTKLEDSAMYFCASIGQINEKLFFGSGTQLSVL.

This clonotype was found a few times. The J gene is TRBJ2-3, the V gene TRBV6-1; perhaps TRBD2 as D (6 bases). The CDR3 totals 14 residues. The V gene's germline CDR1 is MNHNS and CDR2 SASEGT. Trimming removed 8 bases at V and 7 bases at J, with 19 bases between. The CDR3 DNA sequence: TGTGCCAGCCACCCTTCGGGGGATGGGAATACGCAGTATTTT. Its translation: CASHPSGDGNTQYF.

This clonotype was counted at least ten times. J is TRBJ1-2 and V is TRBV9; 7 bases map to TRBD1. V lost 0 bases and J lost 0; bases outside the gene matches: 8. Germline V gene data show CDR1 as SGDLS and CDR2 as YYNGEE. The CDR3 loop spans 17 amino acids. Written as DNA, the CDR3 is TGTGCCAGCAGCGTAGGGGACAGTCGAAGTTCTAACTATGGCTACACCTTC. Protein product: CASSVGDSRSSNYGYTF. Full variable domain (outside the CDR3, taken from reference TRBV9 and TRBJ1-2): DSGVTQTPKHLITATGQRVTLRCSPRSGDLSVYWYQQSLDQGLQFLIQYYNGEERAKGNILERFSAQQFPDLHSELNLSSLELGDSALYFCASSVGDSRSSNYGYTFGSGTRLTVV.